A single sample is the source of the 4 T cell receptor beta chains below, sequenced in a study of neurological immune-mediated disorders. TCRdb passed the 5' RACE reads through MiXCR, listing each CDR3 protein once. The sample has roughly 100,000 distinct CDR3 sequences; 3.5% are singletons. Sequencing was performed on PBMCs. These TCRs come from a woman in her forties or fifties with multiple sclerosis.

In this sample, this clonotype turned up a few times. This clone may be a read error of a much larger clone one base away. The chain uses TRBV5-6 and TRBJ1-1; D remains unclear. CDR1 and CDR2 from the germline V gene are SGHDT and YYEEEE. Trimming removed 4 bases at V and 6 bases at J, with 13 bases between. The CDR3 extends over 13 amino acids. The CDR3 spells CASSPNPSAEAFF. CDR3 sequence (DNA): TGTGCCAGCAGCCCAAATCCCTCGGCTGAAGCTTTCTTT.

Many counts were recorded for this clonotype. This chain uses TRBV20-1 with TRBJ1-2; 7 bases map to TRBD1. From germline, CDR1 is DFQATT and CDR2 SNEGSKA (reference sequence). The CDR3 consists of 14 residues. V lost 0 bases and J lost 2; bases outside the gene matches: 3. The CDR3 bases are TGCAGTGCTAGAGATGCCAGGGGGAACTATGGCTACACCTTC. This translates into CSARDARGNYGYTF.

This clonotype was recorded many times. The V call is TRBV5-1, the J call TRBJ2-2; D not resolved. CDR1 SGHRS and CDR2 YFSETQ come from the germline V gene. The CDR3 extends over 15 amino acids. The V gene lost 0 bases and the J gene lost 1 base, with 7 bases spanning the gap. The CDR3, as DNA: TGCGCCAGCAGCTTGGGCCACATGAACACCGGGGAGCTGTTTTTT. Amino acid sequence: CASSLGHMNTGELFF.

Many counts were recorded for this clonotype. V is TRBV10-2 and J is TRBJ2-5; D may be TRBD2 (6 bases). The V and J ends lost 10 bases and 1 base respectively, with 16 bases between them. CDR3 size: 14 residues. From germline, CDR1 is WSHSY and CDR2 SAAADI. The DNA for the CDR3 is TGCGCCACTCTGGGACTCCCTCCCCAAGAGACCCAGTACTTC. Translated, it gives CATLGLPPQETQYF.